This entry lists 24 T cell receptor beta chains sequenced from one sample in a study of CD4 T cells in relation to SARS-CoV-2 and coronaviruses. Some clones are missing from TCRdb's copy, which holds only in-frame ones; the method was immunoSEQ multiplex PCR. The sample carries about 56,000 clones, 90% to 95% recorded once. The specimen sequenced was naive CD4+ T cells from PBMCs. The subset is: naive CD4+ T cells isolated by negative enrichment. The receptors come from an adult with COVID-19.

The rearrangement joins TRBV29-1 to TRBJ2-7; D perhaps matches TRBD2 (6 bases). Trimming shortened V by 8 bases and J by 6 bases, and 11 bases separated the two germline ends. The germline V gene has CDR1 SQVTM and CDR2 ANQGSEA. The CDR3 sequence is 10 residues long. The CDR3 loop reads CSPQGGEQYF. The CDR3 nucleotides are TGCAGCCCTCAGGGAGGCGAGCAGTACTTC.

This clone was counted once. The chain carries TRBV19 and TRBJ2-7; 15 positions match TRBD2. This CDR3 spans 15 amino acids. Germline assignment: CDR1 LNHDA and CDR2 SQIVND (reference sequence). V was clipped by 5 bases and J by 6 bases; unmatched bases: 5. The CDR3 bases are TGTGCCAGTAGTGGACTAGCGGGAGGGCCTGGCGAGCAGTACTTC. It specifies CASSGLAGGPGEQYF.

The chain joins TRBV2 to TRBJ2-2; 13 nucleotides match TRBD2. The CDR3 sequence is 17 residues long. Germline CDR1 and CDR2: SNHLY and FYNNEI. The V gene end was trimmed by 7 bases and the J gene end by 4 bases; junction bases not matched to a gene: 9. CDR3: CASTGLAGVRRTGELFF. The CDR3 DNA reads TGTGCCAGCACCGGACTAGCGGGAGTTCGCCGCACCGGGGAGCTGTTTTTT.

The V and J genes are TRBV30 and TRBJ2-2; D is ambiguous. Per the germline V gene, CDR1 is GTSNPN and CDR2 is SVGIG (reference sequence). V lost 3 bases to trimming and J lost 9 bases, with 23 bases between them. The CDR3 has 16 amino acids. CDR3 DNA sequence: TGTGCCTGGAGATCGGTAGGGTACCCAGGAAACCGGGAGCTGTTTTTT. This sequence encodes CAWRSVGYPGNRELFF.

The rearrangement joins TRBV7-2 to TRBJ1-3; TRBD1 is a possible D gene (5 bases). The CDR3 runs to 15 residues. The V and J ends lost 5 bases and 4 bases respectively, with 15 bases between them. Germline lookup yields CDR1 SGHTA and CDR2 FQGNSA. In DNA, the CDR3 is TGTGCCAGCAGCACGACCGGGACTGCAGGAAACACCATATATTTT. It specifies CASSTTGTAGNTIYF.

This clone was observed once. This chain uses TRBV19 with TRBJ2-1; TRBD2 matches 10 bases. The V gene's germline CDR1 is LNHDA and CDR2 SQIVND (reference sequence). The V segment lost 5 bases and the J segment 4 bases; nucleotides outside the gene matches: 5. The CDR3 consists of 15 residues. The CDR3 nucleotides are TGTGCCAGTAGTCCCGGGACTAGCGTATACAATGAGCAGTTCTTC. Translating gives CASSPGTSVYNEQFF.

The rearrangement joins TRBV14 to TRBJ2-1; D assignment may be TRBD1 or TRBD2 (5 bases each). V was pared by 4 bases and J by 4 bases, with 17 bases between. This CDR3 has 16 amino acids. CDR1 SGHDN and CDR2 FVKESK come from the germline V gene. CDR3 nucleotides: TGTGCCAGCAGCCCGGCTTTTCCCGGGGCGTACAATGAGCAGTTCTTC. Translating gives CASSPAFPGAYNEQFF.

This clone was observed a single time. The chain carries TRBV19 and TRBJ2-1, with 11 positions matching TRBD2. The length of the CDR3 is 15 residues. The germline CDR1 and CDR2 sequences are LNHDA and SQIVND (reference sequence). Trimming at V came to 8 bases and at J to 2 bases, leaving 5 bases not matched to a gene. The CDR3 is CASQTSGSPYNEQFF. The CDR3, as DNA: TGTGCCAGTCAAACTAGCGGGAGTCCCTACAATGAGCAGTTCTTC. The whole variable domain, filled in from reference TRBV19 and TRBJ2-1, reads DGGITQSPKYLFRKEGQNVTLSCEQNLNHDAMYWYRQDPGQGLRLIYYSQIVNDFQKGDIAEGYSVSREKKESFPLTVTSAQKNPTAFYLCASQTSGSPYNEQFFGPGTRLTVL.

Here the CDR3 reads CASSLRSTDTQYF. In DNA form, the CDR3 reads TGCGCCAGCAGCTTGAGGAGCACAGATACGCAGTATTTT. V gene TRBV5-1 combines with J gene TRBJ2-3; D unresolved. The V end was cut by 1 base, the J end by 0 bases, with 3 bases between. Per germline, CDR1 SGHRS and CDR2 YFSETQ. This CDR3 spans 13 amino acids.

The J gene is TRBJ1-1, the V gene TRBV6-1; D is unclear. CDR1 and CDR2 from the germline V gene are MNHNS and SASEGT. Trimming stripped 2 bases from V and 1 base from J, with 14 bases between. There are 16 residues in the CDR3. The CDR3 bases are TGTGCCAGCAGTGAACAGTTGACCTACCCGAACACTGAAGCTTTCTTT. Its protein product is CASSEQLTYPNTEAFF.

There are a few counts of this clone. V gene TRBV7-9 combines with J gene TRBJ2-7; 10 nucleotides align to TRBD2. V was clipped by 5 bases and J by 5 bases; unmatched bases: 9. Germline CDR1 and CDR2: SEHNR and FQNEAQ (reference sequence). The CDR3 totals 15 residues. The CDR3 region is CASSPSGLAFHEQYF. The CDR3 DNA sequence: TGTGCCAGCAGCCCTTCGGGACTAGCGTTCCACGAGCAGTACTTC. Looking up the rest from reference TRBV7-9 and TRBJ2-7 gives the full variable domain: DTGVSQNPRHKITKRGQNVTFRCDPISEHNRLYWYRQTLGQGPEFLTYFQNEAQLEKSRLLSDRFSAERPKGSFSTLEIQRTEQGDSAMYLCASSPSGLAFHEQYFGPGTRLTVT.

The chain joins TRBV28 to TRBJ2-3, with D tentatively TRBD2 (5 bases). This CDR3 comprises 14 residues. Trimming took off 1 base at V and 6 bases at J, with 11 bases between the two ends. Germline-derived CDR1 and CDR2 are MDHEN and SYDVKM. The CDR3 spells CASSLSLVGDTQYF. The CDR3 bases are TGTGCCAGCAGTTTATCACTAGTCGGGGATACGCAGTATTTT.

Here the CDR3 reads CASSSPAGQGRLNEQFF. CDR3 DNA sequence: TGTGCCAGCTCATCCCCCGCGGGACAGGGGAGGCTCAATGAGCAGTTCTTC. The V call is TRBV18, the J call TRBJ2-1; 10 nucleotides align to TRBD1. The CDR3 totals 17 residues. After removal of 5 bases from V and 6 bases from J, the junction contained 13 bases not matched to a gene. CDR1 is KGHSH, CDR2 LQKENI, per germline. Together with reference TRBV18 and TRBJ2-1, the CDR3 gives the full variable domain: NAGVMQNPRHLVRRRGQEARLRCSPMKGHSHVYWYRQLPEEGLKFMVYLQKENIIDESGMPKERFSAEFPKEGPSILRIQQVVRGDSAAYFCASSSPAGQGRLNEQFFGPGTRLTVL.

The V call is TRBV6-5, the J call TRBJ2-1; tentative D call: TRBD1 (6 bases). Germline V gene lookup returns CDR1 MNHEY and CDR2 SVGAGI. The CDR3 is made up of 15 amino acids. Trimming shortened V by 6 bases and J by 4 bases, and 16 bases separated the two germline ends. CDR3 in DNA: TGTGCCAGCAGAAAACCGGGACAATTATACAATGAGCAGTTCTTC. This codes for CASRKPGQLYNEQFF.

The rearrangement uses TRBV5-1 and TRBJ2-1; 8 bases match TRBD2. The CDR3 runs 14 residues. Trimming took 2 bases from V and 7 from J; bases not matched to a gene: 5. Germline CDR1 SGHRS, CDR2 YFSETQ. The CDR3 DNA sequence: TGCGCCAGCAGCTTCACGGGAGGGCCTAATGAGCAGTTCTTC. Translation gives CASSFTGGPNEQFF.

Details on this clone: No conserved phenylalanine or tryptophan ends this CDR3, so it is likely a read error. The DNA is left out, because the CDR3 cannot be placed on it with certainty; the CDR3 is given as TCRdb lists it. The chain joins TRBV28 to TRBJ2-7; TRBD1 is the table's D call and was not checked against the DNA. The CDR3 is 11 amino acids long, termini counted. The germline V gene encodes CDR1 MDHEN and CDR2 SYDVKM. The CDR3 is CASSLGQAPTL.

The V gene is TRBV10-3, the J gene TRBJ1-5; the D is unclear. The CDR3 is 14 residues long. V was cut by 3 bases and J by 11 bases, with 17 bases left in between. CDR1 ENHRY and CDR2 SYGVKD come from the germline V gene. Written as DNA, the CDR3 is TGTGCCATCAGTGAAACGATGGGGTTCGGGGCCCAGCATTTT. It yields the protein CAISETMGFGAQHF.

V and J are TRBV6-2 or TRBV6-3 and TRBJ2-3; no definite D call. V shed 2 bases and J shed 0 bases, with 9 bases lying between them. The CDR3 length is 15 residues. The germline CDR1 and CDR2 sequences are MNHEY and SVGEGT. The CDR3 here is CASSYVRASTDTQYF. The CDR3 nucleotides read TGTGCCAGCAGTTACGTTCGCGCTAGCACAGATACGCAGTATTTT.

This clone is a singleton in its sample. The chain couples TRBV19 to TRBJ2-5; 11 nucleotides match TRBD1. There are 15 residues in the CDR3. V gave up 5 bases and J gave up 5 bases; unmatched junction bases: 7. Germline V gene data show CDR1 as LNHDA and CDR2 as SQIVND (reference sequence). DNA of the CDR3: TGTGCCAGTAGTCCGGGACAGGGGGTTGGCGAGACCCAGTACTTC. Protein: CASSPGQGVGETQYF. The full variable domain, in which reference TRBV19 and TRBJ2-5 provide the parts outside the CDR3, is DGGITQSPKYLFRKEGQNVTLSCEQNLNHDAMYWYRQDPGQGLRLIYYSQIVNDFQKGDIAEGYSVSREKKESFPLTVTSAQKNPTAFYLCASSPGQGVGETQYFGPGTRLLVL.

The chain is built from TRBV5-4 and TRBJ2-3; no reliable D call. Germline V gives CDR1 SGHNT, CDR2 YYREEE (reference sequence). The CDR3 sequence is 14 residues long. The V end was cut by 5 bases, the J end by 2 bases, with 12 bases between. CDR3 sequence (DNA): TGTGCCAGCAGGGGAACCGGAACCACAGATACGCAGTATTTT. This encodes CASRGTGTTDTQYF.

In this sample, this clone turned up once. V gene TRBV5-5 combines with J gene TRBJ1-5; the D is unclear. The V gene lost 0 bases and the J gene lost 6 bases, with 13 bases spanning the gap. This CDR3 has 15 residues. The V gene's germline CDR1 is SGHKS and CDR2 YYEKEE (reference sequence). The CDR3 DNA follows: TGTGCCAGCAGCTTGGAACAGTTTATGTCTCAGCCCCAGCATTTT. Translated, it gives CASSLEQFMSQPQHF.

The V call is TRBV7-3, the J call TRBJ2-2; 11 positions agree with TRBD1. This CDR3 has 16 residues. V gave up 4 bases and J gave up 6 bases; unmatched junction bases: 7. Germline V gene data show CDR1 as SGHTA and CDR2 as FQGTGA. In DNA form, the CDR3 reads TGTGCCAGCAGCTCTAGGACAGGGGGCGTTTCCGGGGAGCTGTTTTTT. Protein: CASSSRTGGVSGELFF.

The chain combines TRBV7-9 with TRBJ2-3; D is unclear. V was clipped by 0 bases and J by 4 bases, with 2 bases between them. The CDR3 consists of 12 residues. Germline V lookup: CDR1 SEHNR, CDR2 FQNEAQ (reference sequence). The CDR3 spells CASSLASDTQYF. Written as DNA, the CDR3 is TGTGCCAGCAGCTTAGCCTCAGATACGCAGTATTTT. Full variable domain (rest looked up from reference TRBV7-9 and TRBJ2-3): DTGVSQNPRHKITKRGQNVTFRCDPISEHNRLYWYRQTLGQGPEFLTYFQNEAQLEKSRLLSDRFSAERPKGSFSTLEIQRTEQGDSAMYLCASSLASDTQYFGPGTRLTVL.

This chain joins TRBV2 and TRBJ2-1, with 12 bases lining up with TRBD2. CDR1 and CDR2 (germline): SNHLY, FYNNEI. J gave up 7 bases and V 6 bases, and 7 bases lay outside the gene matches. The length of the CDR3 is 15 residues. CDR3: CASSLTSGSNNEQFF. The CDR3 coding sequence is TGTGCCAGCAGCTTGACTAGCGGGAGTAATAATGAGCAGTTCTTC.